The 22 T cell receptor beta chains given below trace back to one sample, sequenced in a study of CD8+CD57+ T cells in acquired aplastic anemia. Patients chosen for sequencing had shown CD8+CD57+ cell expansion by flow cytometry. It was genomic DNA that served as the template for profiling TCR beta VDJ and CDR3. TCRdb reprocessed the reads with MiXCR, giving one entry per CDR3 protein. The sample holds some 150,000 distinct CDR3 sequences, about two thirds seen once. Material for sequencing was sorted CD4+, CD8+, or CD8+CD57+ T cells (not recorded which) from PBMCs. The source of these receptors is a human donor with aplastic anemia.

The rearrangement joins TRBV7-9 to TRBJ2-7, with 7 bases fitting TRBD1. J lost 1 base, V lost 4 bases, and 7 bases had no gene match. Germline lookup yields CDR1 SEHNR and CDR2 FQNEAQ (reference sequence). The CDR3 totals 15 residues. CDR3 amino acids: CASSSGQVGSYEQYF. The CDR3 DNA follows: TGTGCCAGCAGCTCCGGACAGGTTGGGTCCTACGAGCAGTACTTC.

J is TRBJ2-7 and V is TRBV5-6, with TRBD1 matching over 10 bases. Germline loops: CDR1 SGHDT, CDR2 YYEEEE. CDR3 length equals 15 residues. Trimming at V came to 5 bases and at J to 2 bases, leaving 7 bases not matched to a gene. CDR3 amino acids: CASSLWDRGPYEQYF. The CDR3 DNA reads as TGTGCCAGCAGTTTATGGGACAGGGGACCCTACGAGCAGTACTTC.

The genes are TRBV20-1 and TRBJ1-5; TRBD1 might be the D (6 bases). V lost 6 bases, J lost 5 bases, and 11 bases lay in between. Per germline, CDR1 DFQATT and CDR2 SNEGSKA (reference sequence). The CDR3 consists of 12 residues. CDR3 coding DNA: TGCAGTGCGGGGAGGACAGATCAGCCCCAGCATTTT. Its translation is CSAGRTDQPQHF.

The chain links TRBV7-9 to TRBJ2-5; D unresolved. Trimming cost V 10 bases and J 0 bases, with 9 bases left between them. The CDR3 is made up of 12 amino acids. The germline gives CDR1 SEHNR, CDR2 FQNEAQ (reference sequence). The DNA of the CDR3 is TGTGCCACCCAACGGTACCAAGAGACCCAGTACTTC. This sequence encodes CATQRYQETQYF.

The rearrangement links TRBV29-1 to TRBJ1-2, with a tentative D call TRBD1 (5 bases). Per the germline V gene, CDR1 is SQVTM and CDR2 is ANQGSEA. V was shortened by 1 base and J by 5 bases, with 14 bases between the two germline ends. CDR3 size: 14 residues. CDR3 in amino acids: CSVEVPGATYGYTF. The CDR3 nucleotides read TGCAGCGTTGAAGTTCCCGGGGCTACGTATGGCTACACCTTC.

There are a few counts of this clonotype. The chain links TRBV29-1 to TRBJ1-4; a weak D match, TRBD1 (6 bases). Germline CDR1 reads SQVTM; CDR2 reads ANQGSEA. This CDR3 is 13 amino acids long. Deletions cut 6 bases from V and 4 bases from J, with 12 bases between. The CDR3 bases are TGCAGCGTCAAGACAGGTGGTAATGAAAAACTGTTTTTT. This gives the protein CSVKTGGNEKLFF.

The rearrangement joins TRBV20-1 to TRBJ1-5, with D perhaps TRBD1 (6 bases). V lost 3 bases, J lost 7 bases, and 10 bases lay in between. The CDR3 totals 12 residues. Germline lookup yields CDR1 DFQATT and CDR2 SNEGSKA (reference sequence). This chain's CDR3 is CSASRGAQPQHF. The CDR3 DNA is TGCAGTGCTAGTAGGGGGGCCCAGCCCCAGCATTTT.

The count of this clonotype is one. The junction departs from the called germline gene at one end, perhaps through a read error. The chain employs TRBV2 and TRBJ2-1; D call uncertain. The V gene's germline CDR1 is SNHLY and CDR2 FYNNEI. This CDR3 spans 16 amino acids. CDR3 region: CASSVFGGNSYNERFF. CDR3 sequence (DNA): TGTGCCAGCAGTGTATTTGGCGGCAACTCCTACAATGAGCGGTTCTTC.

The J gene is TRBJ1-4, the V gene TRBV7-6; unclear D gene. The CDR3 contains 17 residues. Trimming pared 5 bases from V and 2 bases from J, leaving 18 bases between. Germline V CDR1 and CDR2: SGHVS, FNYEAQ. The CDR3 bases are TGTGCCAGCAGCCTACTCCGTGGGGAAGGTACTAATGAAAAACTGTTTTTT. It specifies CASSLLRGEGTNEKLFF.

This rearrangement joins TRBV15 to TRBJ1-2; D is unresolved. Trimming stripped 0 bases from V and 4 bases from J, with 9 bases between. The CDR3 extends over 14 amino acids. In germline, CDR1 is LNHNV, CDR2 YYDKDF (reference sequence). Written as DNA, the CDR3 is TGTGCCACCAGCAGAGATCGAGAGGGCTATGGCTACACCTTC. Protein sequence: CATSRDREGYGYTF.

To note about this clonotype: Sequence at one end of the junction differs from germline and may be a read error. The rearrangement uses TRBV9 and TRBJ1-4; D may be TRBD1 (5 bases). The CDR3 contains 15 residues. Germline V gene lookup returns CDR1 SGDLS and CDR2 YYNGEE. The CDR3: CASSPLDSLNEKLFF. The DNA for the CDR3 is TGCGCCAGCAGCCCCCTCGACAGTTTAAATGAAAAACTGTTTTTT.

Notes on this clonotype: This could be a read error, since a much larger clone is one nucleotide away. The chain has TRBV6-6 and TRBJ2-6; D is ambiguous. V lost 8 bases to trimming and J lost 3 bases, with 20 bases between them. The CDR3 length is 17 residues. Germline assignment: CDR1 MNHNY and CDR2 SVGAGI (reference sequence). CDR3 sequence: CASEAGQLLYGANVLTF. CDR3 in DNA: TGTGCCAGCGAAGCAGGTCAGCTCCTCTATGGGGCCAACGTCCTGACTTTC.

This clonotype was counted between two and nine times. The rearrangement links TRBV20-1 to TRBJ2-1, with 9 bases fitting TRBD2. The trim removed 3 bases at V and 8 bases at J, leaving 2 bases unmatched. The CDR3 runs 12 residues. Looked up from germline, CDR1 is DFQATT and CDR2 is SNEGSKA (reference sequence). The CDR3 loop is CSASPSGDEQFF. The DNA for the CDR3 is TGCAGTGCTAGTCCTAGCGGGGATGAGCAGTTCTTC.

Comments on this clonotype: The CDR3 ends on some other residue instead of the conserved phenylalanine or tryptophan, so this is likely a read error. The chain links TRBV7-9 to TRBJ2-6; D unclear. Germline values: CDR1 SEHNR, CDR2 FQNEAQ (reference sequence). V lost 3 bases and J lost 4, with 10 bases in between. There are 15 residues in the CDR3. In DNA form, the CDR3 reads TGTGCCAGCAGCTTCAAGCCGACGGGGGCCAACGTCCTGACTTCC. Protein sequence: CASSFKPTGANVLTS.

The J gene is TRBJ2-1, the V gene TRBV10-1, with D possibly being TRBD2 (6 bases). The CDR3 is made up of 13 amino acids. V was trimmed by 6 bases and J by 9 bases, leaving 15 bases between them. In germline, CDR1 is WNHNN, CDR2 SYGVQD (reference sequence). The CDR3 is CASSPMGLSEQFF. The CDR3 region has the DNA TGCGCCAGCAGCCCCATGGGACTTTCTGAGCAGTTCTTC.

The chain uses TRBV28 and TRBJ1-2, with TRBD1 identical over 7 bases. Germline trimming cut 3 bases from V and 8 bases from J; bases unmatched to any gene: 9. Germline V gene sequence: CDR1 MDHEN, CDR2 SYDVKM. The CDR3 loop spans 14 amino acids. The CDR3 is CASSLQGVYYGYTF. The CDR3 region has the DNA TGTGCCAGCAGTTTGCAGGGGGTTTATTACGGCTACACCTTC.

The chain uses TRBV15 and TRBJ1-2; no reliable D call. V was shortened by 0 bases and J by 4 bases, with 12 bases between the two germline ends. Per the germline V gene, CDR1 is LNHNV and CDR2 is YYDKDF (reference sequence). The CDR3 spans 15 residues. CDR3 DNA sequence: TGTGCCACCAGCAGAGATTCCTACGGATTCTATGGCTACACCTTC. Translation gives CATSRDSYGFYGYTF.

This clonotype was counted at least ten times. V is TRBV24-1 and J is TRBJ2-2; 12 bases line up with TRBD2. Losses at the gene ends were 5 bases for V and 6 bases for J; bases not matched to a gene: 15. CDR3 length: 19 amino acids. Germline V lookup: CDR1 KGHDR, CDR2 SFDVKD. The CDR3 here is CATSAQVGLAGGPAGELFF. The CDR3 DNA reads as TGTGCCACCAGTGCCCAAGTAGGGCTAGCGGGGGGGCCGGCCGGGGAGCTGTTTTTT.

The chain recombines TRBV20-1 with TRBJ2-6; D gene ambiguous. The CDR3 has 15 residues. Trimming removed 5 bases from V and 5 bases from J, with 16 bases in between. The germline CDR1 and CDR2 sequences are DFQATT and SNEGSKA (reference sequence). The CDR3 region is CSAYKTDGWANVLTF. The CDR3 coding sequence is TGCAGTGCTTACAAGACGGACGGCTGGGCCAACGTCCTGACTTTC.

J is TRBJ2-7 and V is TRBV5-1; D gene unclear. This CDR3 contains 14 residues. Trimming removed 1 base at V and 2 bases at J, with 10 bases between. In germline, CDR1 is SGHRS, CDR2 YFSETQ. CDR3 protein: CASSLSGHPYEQYF. The CDR3 nucleotides read TGCGCCAGCAGCTTGTCTGGGCACCCCTACGAGCAGTACTTC.

This CDR3 is CATRESGANVLTF. CDR3 in DNA: TGTGCCACCAGGGAGTCTGGGGCCAACGTCCTGACTTTC. The chain employs TRBV24-1 and TRBJ2-6; no clear D. Germline lookup yields CDR1 KGHDR and CDR2 SFDVKD. CDR3 size: 13 residues. V gave up 7 bases and J gave up 1 base, with 4 bases separating them.

The chain uses TRBV6-6 and TRBJ2-7; TRBD2 aligns across 8 bases. Germline V gene sequence: CDR1 MNHNY, CDR2 SVGAGI (reference sequence). The V gene end was trimmed by 5 bases and the J gene end by 3 bases; junction bases not matched to a gene: 6. This CDR3 contains 14 residues. CDR3 in amino acids: CASSHGTSNYEQYF. The CDR3 region has the DNA TGTGCCAGCAGTCACGGGACTAGTAACTACGAGCAGTACTTC.